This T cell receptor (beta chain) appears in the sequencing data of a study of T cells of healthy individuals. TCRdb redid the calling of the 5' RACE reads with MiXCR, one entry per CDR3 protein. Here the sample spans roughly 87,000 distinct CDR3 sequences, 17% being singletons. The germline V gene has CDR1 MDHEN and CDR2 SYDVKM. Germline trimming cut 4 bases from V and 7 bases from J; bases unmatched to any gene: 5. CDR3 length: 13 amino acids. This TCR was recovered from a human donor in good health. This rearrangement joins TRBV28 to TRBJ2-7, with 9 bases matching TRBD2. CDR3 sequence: CASSSAGGWEQYF. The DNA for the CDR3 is TGTGCCAGCAGTTCAGCGGGAGGTTGGGAGCAGTACTTC. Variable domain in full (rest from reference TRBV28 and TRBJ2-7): DVKVTQSSRYLVKRTGEKVFLECVQDMDHENMFWYRQDPGLGLRLIYFSYDVKMKEKGDIPEGYSVSREKKERFSLILESASTNQTSMYLCASSSAGGWEQYFGPGTRLTVT.